These 8 T cell receptor beta chains were sequenced from one sample in a study of T cells after yellow fever vaccination. TCRdb itself ran the 5' RACE reads through MiXCR, one entry per CDR3 protein. Of approximately 600,000 distinct CDR3 sequences listed, 9% to 15% were seen once; the top ten hold approximately 15%. Material: PBMCs, obtained on the day of the yellow fever booster vaccination. The receptors originated from a man younger than 45 who received the YFV17D yellow fever vaccine.

The gene calls are TRBV29-1 and TRBJ2-4; 8 bases agree with TRBD1. This CDR3 is built from 13 residues. Germline CDR1 SQVTM, CDR2 ANQGSEA. V trimming: 6 bases; J trimming: 1 base; junction bases outside the gene matches: 2. The CDR3 here is CSVSGGAKNIQYF. The DNA of the CDR3 is TGCAGCGTATCAGGGGGCGCCAAAAACATTCAGTACTTC.

Only a few counts were recorded for this clonotype. V usage is TRBV20-1 and J usage is TRBJ2-3; 7 positions agree with TRBD1. Trimming took 5 bases from V and 5 from J; bases not matched to a gene: 7. The CDR3 runs 13 residues. The germline CDR1 and CDR2 sequences are DFQATT and SNEGSKA (reference sequence). CDR3 bases: TGCAGTGCTTGGGACAGCAATCAAGATACGCAGTATTTT. Its protein is CSAWDSNQDTQYF.

This clonotype came up many times. V is TRBV20-1 and J is TRBJ2-1, with D possibly TRBD2 on 6 matching bases. This CDR3 comprises 18 residues. Germline V gene data show CDR1 as DFQATT and CDR2 as SNEGSKA (reference sequence). V lost 0 bases and J 0 bases, leaving 18 bases between the germline ends. The CDR3 sequence is CSARDLFRAGSSYNEQFF. CDR3 nucleotide sequence: TGCAGTGCTAGAGATCTTTTTCGGGCGGGAAGCTCCTACAATGAGCAGTTCTTC.

CDR3 coding DNA: TGTGCCAGCGAGGAACAGGGGGTGGACACCGGGGAGCTGTTTTTT. Translating gives CASEEQGVDTGELFF. The V call is TRBV11-2, the J call TRBJ2-2, with 8 nucleotides matching TRBD1. Losses at the gene ends were 8 bases for V and 3 bases for J; bases not matched to a gene: 8. This CDR3 is 15 amino acids long. CDR1 and CDR2 from the germline V gene are SGHAT and FQNNGV. The full variable domain, rest sourced from reference TRBV11-2 and TRBJ2-2, is EAGVAQSPRYKIIEKRQSVAFWCNPISGHATLYWYQQILGQGPKLLIQFQNNGVVDDSQLPKDRFSAERLKGVDSTLKIQPAKLEDSAVYLCASEEQGVDTGELFFGEGSRLTVL.

The J gene is TRBJ2-7, the V gene TRBV5-4; TRBD2 matches 8 bases. From germline, CDR1 is SGHNT and CDR2 YYREEE (reference sequence). Trimming cost V 3 bases and J 6 bases; bases outside gene matches: 14. The CDR3 runs 16 residues. The CDR3 region has the DNA TGTGCCAGCAGCTCAAACTTAGCGGGACTTTTTGGCGAGCAGTACTTC. Protein sequence: CASSSNLAGLFGEQYF.

The V gene is TRBV20-1, the J gene TRBJ2-3; 8 bases line up with TRBD1. The V and J ends lost 2 bases and 4 bases, in that order; junction bases with no gene match: 5. This CDR3 spans 14 amino acids. Germline assignment: CDR1 DFQATT and CDR2 SNEGSKA (reference sequence). The DNA of the CDR3 is TGCAGTGCTAGAAAGGGGACAGGCCCAGATACGCAGTATTTT. This codes for CSARKGTGPDTQYF.

There are a few counts of this clonotype. This CDR3 reads CAWSVHSNQPQHF. The CDR3 DNA is TGTGCCTGGAGTGTGCATAGCAATCAGCCCCAGCATTTT. V gene TRBV30 combines with J gene TRBJ1-5; D not resolved. Germline V lookup: CDR1 GTSNPN, CDR2 SVGIG (reference sequence). Trimming stripped 0 bases from V and 0 bases from J, with 3 bases between. The CDR3 totals 13 residues.

This clonotype turned up a few times. The J gene is TRBJ2-7, the V gene TRBV12-3 or TRBV12-4; tentative D call: TRBD1 (5 bases). The V end was cut by 6 bases, the J end by 7 bases, with 13 bases between. The CDR3 has 12 amino acids. In DNA form, the CDR3 reads TGTGCCAGCAGCCGCTGGGGCAGGGAGCAGTACTTC. Translating it yields CASSRWGREQYF.